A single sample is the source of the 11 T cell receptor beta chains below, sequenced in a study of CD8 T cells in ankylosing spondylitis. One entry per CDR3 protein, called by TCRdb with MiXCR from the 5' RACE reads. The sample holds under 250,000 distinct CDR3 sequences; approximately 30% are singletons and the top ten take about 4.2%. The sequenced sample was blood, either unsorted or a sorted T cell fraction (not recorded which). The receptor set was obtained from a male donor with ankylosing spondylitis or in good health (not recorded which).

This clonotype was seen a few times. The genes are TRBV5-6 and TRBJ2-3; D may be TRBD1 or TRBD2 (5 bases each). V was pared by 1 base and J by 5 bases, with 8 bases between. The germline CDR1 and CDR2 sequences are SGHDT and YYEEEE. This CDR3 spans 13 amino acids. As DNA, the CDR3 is TGTGCCAGCAGCTTGCTGGGGGTAGATACGCAGTATTTT. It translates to CASSLLGVDTQYF.

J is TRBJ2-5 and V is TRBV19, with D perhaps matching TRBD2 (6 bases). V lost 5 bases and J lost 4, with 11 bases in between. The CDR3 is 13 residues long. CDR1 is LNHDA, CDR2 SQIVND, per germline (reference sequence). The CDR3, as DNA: TGTGCCAGTAGTCCACTAGCTGGAGAGACCCAGTACTTC. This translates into CASSPLAGETQYF.

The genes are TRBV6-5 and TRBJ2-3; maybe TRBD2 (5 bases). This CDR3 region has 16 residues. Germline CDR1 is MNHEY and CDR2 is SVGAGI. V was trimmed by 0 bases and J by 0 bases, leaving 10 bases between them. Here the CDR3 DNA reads TGTGCCAGCAGTTACTCGGGTAGCGATAGCACAGATACGCAGTATTTT. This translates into CASSYSGSDSTDTQYF.

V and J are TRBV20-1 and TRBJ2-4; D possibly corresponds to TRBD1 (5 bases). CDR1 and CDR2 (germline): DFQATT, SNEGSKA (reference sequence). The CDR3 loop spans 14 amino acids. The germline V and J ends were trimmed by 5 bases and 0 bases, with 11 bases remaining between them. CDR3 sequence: CSAGPQVAKNIQYF. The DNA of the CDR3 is TGCAGTGCTGGTCCACAGGTAGCCAAAAACATTCAGTACTTC.

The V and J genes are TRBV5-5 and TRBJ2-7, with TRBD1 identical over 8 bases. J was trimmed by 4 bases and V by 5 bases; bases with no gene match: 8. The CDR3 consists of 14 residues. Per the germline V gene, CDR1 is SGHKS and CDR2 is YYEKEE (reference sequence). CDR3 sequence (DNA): TGTGCCAGCAGGAACCCCGGACAGGGATACGAGCAGTACTTC. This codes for CASRNPGQGYEQYF.

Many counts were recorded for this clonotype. The CDR3 sequence is CSAPRVDTQYF. The CDR3 bases are TGCAGTGCTCCCAGGGTTGATACGCAGTATTTT. The genes are TRBV20-1 and TRBJ2-3; D is perhaps TRBD1 (5 bases). The CDR3 is 11 residues long. Germline assignment: CDR1 DFQATT and CDR2 SNEGSKA (reference sequence). V shed 5 bases and J shed 6 bases, with 9 bases lying between them.

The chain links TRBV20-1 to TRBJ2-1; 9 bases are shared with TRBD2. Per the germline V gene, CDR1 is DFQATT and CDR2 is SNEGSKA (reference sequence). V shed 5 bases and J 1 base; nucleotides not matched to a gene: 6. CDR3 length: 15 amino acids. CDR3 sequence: CSAQVGLASYNEQFF. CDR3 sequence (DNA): TGCAGTGCTCAGGTGGGACTAGCTTCCTACAATGAGCAGTTCTTC.

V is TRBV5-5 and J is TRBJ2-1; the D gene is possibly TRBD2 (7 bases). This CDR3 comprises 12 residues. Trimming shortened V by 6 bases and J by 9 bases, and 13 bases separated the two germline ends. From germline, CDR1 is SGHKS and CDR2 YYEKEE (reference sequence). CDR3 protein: CASTWGGGEQFF. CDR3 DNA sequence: TGTGCCAGCACCTGGGGGGGCGGTGAGCAGTTCTTC.

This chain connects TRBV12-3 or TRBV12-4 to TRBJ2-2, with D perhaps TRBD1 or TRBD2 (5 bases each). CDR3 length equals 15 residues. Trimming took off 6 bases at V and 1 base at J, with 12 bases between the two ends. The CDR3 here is CASSNGAGNTGELFF. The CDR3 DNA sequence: TGTGCCAGCAGCAATGGGGCGGGGAACACCGGGGAGCTGTTTTTT.

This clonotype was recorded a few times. This CDR3 reads CASSRLEGGELFF. CDR3 bases: TGTGCCAGCAGTCGGCTAGAGGGCGGGGAGCTGTTTTTT. The chain has TRBV11-1 and TRBJ2-2, with D possibly being TRBD2 (5 bases). In germline, CDR1 is SGHAT, CDR2 FQDESV (reference sequence). This CDR3 spans 13 amino acids. V was trimmed by 6 bases and J by 7 bases, leaving 12 bases between them.

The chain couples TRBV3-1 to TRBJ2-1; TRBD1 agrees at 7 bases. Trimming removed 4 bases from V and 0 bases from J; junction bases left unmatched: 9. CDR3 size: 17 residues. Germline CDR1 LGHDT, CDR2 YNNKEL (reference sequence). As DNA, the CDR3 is TGTGCCAGCAGCCGGATAACAGGGGTAAGCTCCTACAATGAGCAGTTCTTC. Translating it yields CASSRITGVSSYNEQFF.